This T cell receptor beta chain stems from a study of blood T cell repertoires in COVID-19. CDR1 SGDLS and CDR2 YYNGEE come from the germline V gene. V was cut by 4 bases and J by 0 bases, with 10 bases left in between. CDR3 length equals 14 residues. Clones were read by immunoSEQ multiplex PCR, and TCRdb kept only the in-frame ones, dropping some. Found here are a few hundred thousand clones, roughly nine tenths of them singletons; the top ten hold approximately 6%. The sequenced sample was PBMCs or T cells enriched from blood (not recorded which). The TCR sequence derives from a woman aged 25-40 years who had recovered from COVID-19. This chain links TRBV9 with TRBJ1-2; weak D call: TRBD1 (5 bases). DNA for the CDR3: TGTGCCAGCAGCCCGACAGACACTAACTATGGCTACACCTTC. It yields the protein CASSPTDTNYGYTF.